Presented here are 9 T cell receptor beta chains from one specimen sequenced in a study of human T cells and chemical hapten exposure. The time point was: patch test 1, 2 weeks after DPC sensitization. Specified treatment: therapeutic diphenylcyclopropenone sensitization with weekly scalp DPC. TCRdb processed the RACE reads anew with MiXCR; each CDR3 protein has one entry. The sample lists 300,000 to 350,000 distinct CDR3 sequences; around 7% were seen once. Sequences were derived from whole blood, sampled in connection with sensitization to the hapten diphenylcyclopropenone (DPC). These receptors all stem from a woman younger than 30 with alopecia areata. Some clones in this sample may be carry-over from other donors' samples.

The rearrangement uses TRBV18 and TRBJ2-3, with a weak D call TRBD2 (6 bases). V was shortened by 3 bases and J by 5 bases, with 21 bases between the two germline ends. CDR1 KGHSH and CDR2 LQKENI come from the germline V gene. The CDR3 has 17 residues. The CDR3: CASSPSGGTPPGDTQYF. The CDR3 bases are TGTGCCAGCTCACCTAGCGGTGGAACCCCTCCGGGAGATACGCAGTATTTT.

This clonotype was counted at least ten times. The V call is TRBV4-3, the J call TRBJ2-3; unclear D gene. Trimming shortened V by 0 bases and J by 6 bases, and 10 bases separated the two germline ends. Germline CDR1 reads LGHNA; CDR2 reads YSLEER. The CDR3 spans 14 residues. The CDR3 region has the DNA TGCGCCAGCAGCCAAGATTTGGCGGTTGATACGCAGTATTTT. Residues: CASSQDLAVDTQYF.

This clonotype was observed at least ten times. The J gene is TRBJ2-6, the V gene TRBV27; D unresolved. V lost 11 bases and J 0 bases, leaving 11 bases between the germline ends. Germline lookup yields CDR1 MNHEY and CDR2 SMNVEV (reference sequence). The CDR3 has 14 amino acids. CDR3 protein: CACADLSGANVLTF. In nucleotides, the CDR3 is TGTGCCTGCGCGGACCTCTCTGGGGCCAACGTCCTGACTTTC.

This clonotype turned up a few times. The genes are TRBV6-4 and TRBJ2-2, with TRBD1 matching 12 bases. Unmatched junction bases numbered 12, after V lost 4 bases and J lost 3 bases. Germline CDR1 is MRHNA and CDR2 is SNTAGT. There are 19 residues in the CDR3. CDR3 in amino acids: CASSASGQGATYHTGELFF. CDR3 DNA: TGTGCCAGCAGTGCCTCGGGACAGGGGGCAACTTATCACACCGGGGAGCTGTTTTTT.

The sample holds a few counts of this clonotype. The gene calls are TRBV6-1 and TRBJ1-1; D gene uncertain. The CDR3 length is 15 residues. CDR1 and CDR2 (germline): MNHNS, SASEGT. The V end was cut by 6 bases, the J end by 3 bases, with 17 bases between. CDR3 sequence: CASSSPLSVDTEAFF. For the CDR3, the DNA is TGTGCCAGCAGCTCTCCCCTTTCTGTGGACACTGAAGCTTTCTTT.

The chain uses TRBV6-5 and TRBJ1-1; D gene uncertain. This CDR3 comprises 15 residues. Germline CDR1 MNHEY, CDR2 SVGAGI. The V end lost 5 bases, the J end lost 1 base, and 14 bases lay between the germline ends. The chain's CDR3 is CASSRGPIQNTEAFF. CDR3 nucleotides: TGTGCCAGCAGTCGAGGACCCATCCAGAACACTGAAGCTTTCTTT.

The chain links TRBV7-2 to TRBJ2-2, with 8 bases fitting TRBD2. V shed 2 bases, J shed 3 bases, and the junction held 11 bases outside the gene matches. Germline V lookup: CDR1 SGHTA, CDR2 FQGNSA. The CDR3 has 18 amino acids. The CDR3 region has the DNA TGTGCCAGCAGCTTACGCCCCGTTTTAGCGGGGTACACCGGGGAGCTGTTTTTT. Its translation: CASSLRPVLAGYTGELFF.

At least ten counts were recorded for this clonotype. This chain links TRBV19 with TRBJ2-6; D perhaps matches TRBD2 (6 bases). Trimming stripped 10 bases from V and 0 bases from J, with 13 bases between. CDR1 and CDR2 (germline): LNHDA, SQIVND (reference sequence). The CDR3 length is 15 residues. CDR3: CATLDGSSGANVLTF. CDR3 coding DNA: TGTGCCACCCTCGACGGGAGCTCTGGGGCCAACGTCCTGACTTTC.

This rearrangement joins TRBV5-1 to TRBJ1-6, with D possibly being TRBD1 (5 bases). The germline V and J ends were trimmed by 4 bases and 7 bases, with 18 bases remaining between them. Germline values: CDR1 SGHRS, CDR2 YFSETQ. The CDR3 is 16 residues long. The CDR3, as DNA: TGCGCCAGCAGCCCTGGTGGGGCGCGGAAGAATTCACCCCTCCACTTT. Its translation is CASSPGGARKNSPLHF.